These 30 T cell receptor beta chains originate from one sample sequenced in a study of OX40 agonist ivuxolimab in advanced cancers. Clones were read by immunoSEQ multiplex PCR, and TCRdb kept only the in-frame ones, dropping some. The sample lists more than 9,000 clones, 60% to 85% seen once, with roughly 15% in the top ten. Sample: CD4+ or CD8+ T cells sorted from blood, taken in a trial of the OX40 agonist ivuxolimab. The receptors originated from an adult with an advanced solid tumor such as melanoma, head and neck, liver or kidney cancer.

The chain recombines TRBV7-9 with TRBJ1-5; D is possibly TRBD1 (6 bases). Germline V lookup: CDR1 SEHNR, CDR2 FQNEAQ (reference sequence). V was clipped by 1 base and J by 7 bases, with 11 bases between them. CDR3 length equals 14 residues. CDR3 in amino acids: CASSLVGGNQPQHF. The CDR3 DNA sequence: TGTGCCAGCAGCTTAGTAGGGGGGAACCAGCCCCAGCATTTT. Looking up the rest from reference TRBV7-9 and TRBJ1-5 gives the full variable domain: DTGVSQNPRHKITKRGQNVTFRCDPISEHNRLYWYRQTLGQGPEFLTYFQNEAQLEKSRLLSDRFSAERPKGSFSTLEIQRTEQGDSAMYLCASSLVGGNQPQHFGDGTRLSIL.

The CDR3 DNA reads TGTGCAAGTCGCTTAGAGGGTGTGGGTGGAAACACCATATATTTT. As protein: CASRLEGVGGNTIYF. The chain joins TRBV12-2 to TRBJ1-3. TRBV12-2 is an annotated pseudogene. This CDR3 is built from 15 residues.

The chain employs TRBV15 and TRBJ2-7; TRBD1 agrees at 7 bases. Germline V gene data show CDR1 as LNHNV and CDR2 as YYDKDF (reference sequence). V lost 7 bases to trimming and J lost 0 bases; unmatched junction nucleotides: 9. CDR3 length: 15 amino acids. The CDR3 region is CATITDRTFSYEQYF. The CDR3 nucleotides are TGTGCCACCATAACGGACAGGACCTTCTCCTACGAGCAGTACTTC.

The chain couples TRBV2 to TRBJ1-2, with 9 positions matching TRBD1. Germline CDR1 and CDR2: SNHLY and FYNNEI. This CDR3 comprises 12 residues. The ends lost 10 bases at V and 7 bases at J; junction bases unmatched: 7. This CDR3 is CANTGQGGGYTF. Written as DNA, the CDR3 is TGTGCCAACACGGGACAGGGCGGTGGCTACACCTTC. Full variable domain (rest looked up from reference TRBV2 and TRBJ1-2): EPEVTQTPSHQVTQMGQEVILRCVPISNHLYFYWYRQILGQKVEFLVSFYNNEISEKSEIFDDQFSVERPDGSNFTLKIRSTKLEDSAMYFCANTGQGGGYTFGSGTRLTVV.

V usage is TRBV6-5 and J usage is TRBJ1-1; D is ambiguous. Between the trimmed V and J ends, which lost 7 bases and 6 bases, there was a span of 15 bases. The CDR3 spans 13 residues. Per the germline V gene, CDR1 is MNHEY and CDR2 is SVGAGI. The CDR3 DNA follows: TGTGCCAGCACCCGGGGAGGGATCGCTGAAGCTTTCTTT. As protein: CASTRGGIAEAFF.

This clone was detected once. A far larger clone is a single base away, which makes a read error likely. The chain recombines TRBV5-1 with TRBJ2-7; 14 bases align to TRBD2. Germline lookup yields CDR1 SGHRS and CDR2 YFSETQ. This CDR3 is 15 amino acids long. V dropped 4 bases and J dropped 6; count of bases not matched to a gene: 6. CDR3 protein: CASSTTSGRALEQYF. CDR3 coding DNA: TGCGCCAGCAGCACGACTAGCGGGAGGGCCCTCGAGCAGTACTTC.

This rearrangement joins TRBV6-1 to TRBJ1-3; D not resolved. The V gene's germline CDR1 is MNHNS and CDR2 SASEGT. V shed 3 bases and J shed 4 bases, with 13 bases lying between them. The CDR3 contains 15 residues. Written as DNA, the CDR3 is TGTGCCAGCAGTGAGAATTGGCTCTCAGGAAACACCATATATTTT. Its protein product is CASSENWLSGNTIYF.

This clone ranks as medium-sized (0.01 to 0.1%). The chain uses TRBV9 and TRBJ2-1, with 7 bases aligning to TRBD1. The V segment lost 3 bases and the J segment 10 bases; nucleotides outside the gene matches: 10. The CDR3 consists of 14 residues. The V gene's germline CDR1 is SGDLS and CDR2 YYNGEE. CDR3 sequence reads: CASSARYRGGEQFF. For the CDR3, the DNA is TGTGCCAGCAGCGCAAGATACAGGGGTGGCGAGCAGTTCTTC. The whole variable domain, remainder taken from reference TRBV9 and TRBJ2-1, is DSGVTQTPKHLITATGQRVTLRCSPRSGDLSVYWYQQSLDQGLQFLIQYYNGEERAKGNILERFSAQQFPDLHSELNLSSLELGDSALYFCASSARYRGGEQFFGPGTRLTVL.

This chain joins TRBV2 and TRBJ1-4; D gene uncertain. CDR1 and CDR2 from the germline V gene are SNHLY and FYNNEI. The CDR3 is 14 amino acids. V lost 11 bases and J lost 2, with 15 bases in between. The chain's CDR3 is CAGYLGSTNEKLFF. In DNA, the CDR3 is TGTGCCGGTTATCTGGGGTCCACTAATGAAAAACTGTTTTTT.

This sequence joins TRBV9 and TRBJ1-3, with unresolved D. This CDR3 spans 15 amino acids. Per germline, CDR1 SGDLS and CDR2 YYNGEE. Deletions cut 0 bases from V and 0 bases from J, with 7 bases between. The CDR3 spells CASSVDRFSGNTIYF. The DNA of the CDR3 is TGTGCCAGCAGCGTAGACAGATTCTCTGGAAACACCATATATTTT. Using reference TRBV9 and TRBJ1-3 for the parts outside the CDR3, the full variable domain is DSGVTQTPKHLITATGQRVTLRCSPRSGDLSVYWYQQSLDQGLQFLIQYYNGEERAKGNILERFSAQQFPDLHSELNLSSLELGDSALYFCASSVDRFSGNTIYFGEGSWLTVV.

This chain links TRBV4-1 with TRBJ2-7, with 7 bases lining up with TRBD2. The CDR3 spans 15 residues. CDR1 MGHRA and CDR2 YSYEKL come from the germline V gene. Losses at the gene ends were 1 base for V and 2 bases for J; bases not matched to a gene: 5. The CDR3 DNA is TGCGCCAGCAGCCAAGGTACTAGCGATACCTACGAGCAGTACTTC. Residues: CASSQGTSDTYEQYF.

This rearrangement joins TRBV7-9 to TRBJ2-1; D could derive from TRBD1 or TRBD2 (6 bases each). V lost 5 bases and J 7 bases, leaving 21 bases between the germline ends. Germline V CDR1 and CDR2: SEHNR, FQNEAQ (reference sequence). The CDR3 length is 16 residues. The CDR3 sequence is CASSTTPGGVWNEQFF. The CDR3, as DNA: TGTGCCAGCAGCACGACCCCCGGGGGCGTCTGGAATGAGCAGTTCTTC.

V is TRBV19 and J is TRBJ1-4; D is possibly TRBD1 (5 bases). V shed 3 bases and J shed 0 bases, with 8 bases lying between them. Germline CDR1 reads LNHDA; CDR2 reads SQIVND (reference sequence). The CDR3 covers 15 residues. The CDR3: CASSMGTATNEKLFF. The DNA of the CDR3 is TGTGCCAGTAGTATGGGGACTGCAACTAATGAAAAACTGTTTTTT.

The CDR3 protein is CASSVSGGDNEQYF. CDR3 DNA sequence: TGTGCCAGCAGCGTATCTGGCGGGGACAACGAGCAGTACTTC. The chain has TRBV9 and TRBJ2-7, with D perhaps matching TRBD1 or TRBD2 (6 bases each). Germline-derived CDR1 and CDR2 are SGDLS and YYNGEE. The germline V and J ends were trimmed by 1 base and 5 bases, with 13 bases remaining between them. The CDR3 loop spans 14 amino acids.

The V gene is TRBV4-2, the J gene TRBJ2-3; 8 nucleotides match TRBD2. This CDR3 has 15 amino acids. The germline V gene encodes CDR1 LGHNA and CDR2 YNFKEQ. Trimming removed 4 bases from V and 3 bases from J; junction bases left unmatched: 6. DNA of the CDR3: TGTGCCAGCAGCCGTAATGGACTAGCTACAGATACGCAGTATTTT. Translated, it gives CASSRNGLATDTQYF.

V usage is TRBV2 and J usage is TRBJ2-3; D might be TRBD1 or TRBD2, each matching 6 bases. Trimming pared 7 bases from V and 2 bases from J, leaving 13 bases between. CDR3 length: 14 residues. CDR1 SNHLY and CDR2 FYNNEI come from the germline V gene. Here the CDR3 DNA reads TGTGCCAGCATGGGGGGCGTTTACACAGATACGCAGTATTTT. This codes for CASMGGVYTDTQYF.

This clone occurred a few times. This sequence joins TRBV5-6 and TRBJ2-7, with 14 bases aligning to TRBD2. Germline lookup yields CDR1 SGHDT and CDR2 YYEEEE. The CDR3 spans 15 residues. V was clipped by 4 bases and J by 6 bases; unmatched bases: 6. DNA of the CDR3: TGTGCCAGCAGCACGACTAGCGGGAGGGCCCTCGAGCAGTACTTC. Its translation: CASSTTSGRALEQYF.

This chain links TRBV10-1 with TRBJ2-7, with TRBD2 identical over 8 bases. The V gene end was trimmed by 0 bases and the J gene end by 3 bases; junction bases not matched to a gene: 10. The CDR3 spans 17 residues. Germline V CDR1 and CDR2: WNHNN, SYGVQD (reference sequence). The CDR3 sequence: CASSESGLGLELYEQYF. As DNA, the CDR3 is TGCGCCAGCAGTGAGTCAGGACTGGGACTAGAACTCTACGAGCAGTACTTC.

V gene TRBV19 combines with J gene TRBJ2-1, with D perhaps TRBD2 (5 bases). V shed 5 bases and J shed 0 bases, with 11 bases lying between them. This CDR3 has 15 amino acids. The germline V gene encodes CDR1 LNHDA and CDR2 SQIVND (reference sequence). CDR3 region: CASSPGLSSYNEQFF. CDR3 in DNA: TGTGCCAGTAGTCCCGGACTGAGCTCCTACAATGAGCAGTTCTTC.

This clone came up a few times. The J gene is TRBJ2-7, the V gene TRBV11-1; TRBD2 agrees at 8 bases. The germline V gene encodes CDR1 SGHAT and CDR2 FQDESV (reference sequence). The CDR3 totals 16 residues. V was clipped by 5 bases and J by 3 bases; unmatched bases: 12. CDR3 nucleotide sequence: TGTGCCAGCAGCCAAGAGGAAGCGGGGGCCCGCTACGAGCAGTACTTC. It translates to CASSQEEAGARYEQYF.

The chain combines TRBV27 with TRBJ1-1; tentative D call: TRBD1 (5 bases). Trimming left V 4 bases short and J 4 bases short, with 16 bases between. This CDR3 contains 15 residues. Germline V CDR1 and CDR2: MNHEY, SMNVEV (reference sequence). CDR3: CASSSHLGGGTEAFF. CDR3 DNA sequence: TGTGCCAGCAGTTCCCACCTCGGGGGGGGCACTGAAGCTTTCTTT.

The genes are TRBV19 and TRBJ1-1, with D unclear. Germline CDR1 is LNHDA and CDR2 is SQIVND (reference sequence). CDR3 size: 11 residues. Trimming took off 3 bases at V and 7 bases at J, with 6 bases between the two ends. Here the CDR3 DNA reads TGTGCCAGTAGTATCGGGATTGAAGCTTTCTTT. Translation gives CASSIGIEAFF.

The chain is built from TRBV6-5 and TRBJ2-2; 7 positions agree with TRBD2. Trimming cost V 6 bases and J 6 bases; bases outside gene matches: 7. Germline CDR1 MNHEY, CDR2 SVGAGI. The CDR3 spans 14 residues. The CDR3 here is CASSPARGAGELFF. Written as DNA, the CDR3 is TGTGCCAGCAGCCCAGCCCGGGGGGCCGGGGAGCTGTTTTTT.

This clone was seen just once. The CDR3: CASSLVLREGQETQYF. The CDR3 nucleotides read TGTGCCAGCAGCTTAGTGCTGCGGGAGGGCCAAGAGACCCAGTACTTC. V gene TRBV7-6 combines with J gene TRBJ2-5; 9 nucleotides match TRBD2. V shed 1 base and J 1 base; nucleotides not matched to a gene: 4. CDR1 and CDR2 (germline): SGHVS, FNYEAQ. The CDR3 totals 16 residues.

This clone was counted once. This chain connects TRBV27 to TRBJ2-7; perhaps TRBD1 as D (5 bases). The CDR3 spans 12 residues. Germline loops: CDR1 MNHEY, CDR2 SMNVEV (reference sequence). Trimming cost V 3 bases and J 6 bases, with 9 bases left between them. The CDR3 region is CASSFAGAEQYF. The DNA for the CDR3 is TGTGCCAGCAGTTTTGCTGGGGCCGAGCAGTACTTC.

V and J are TRBV16 and TRBJ2-1; D gene uncertain. Germline loops: CDR1 KGHSY, CDR2 FQNENV. This CDR3 is built from 16 residues. With 4 bases removed from V and 7 bases from J, the gap between germline ends came to 20 bases. In DNA, the CDR3 is TGTGCCAGCAGCCTGACCAACTCCGCCGTGTCGAATGAGCAGTTCTTC. Translated: CASSLTNSAVSNEQFF.

The rearrangement uses TRBV14 and TRBJ2-2, with TRBD2 matching over 13 bases. V lost 2 bases, J lost 3 bases, and 3 bases stayed unmatched. Looked up from germline, CDR1 is SGHDN and CDR2 is FVKESK. The CDR3 totals 17 residues. The CDR3 protein is CASSQPLAGGYTGELFF. CDR3 DNA: TGTGCCAGCAGCCAACCACTAGCGGGAGGGTACACCGGGGAGCTGTTTTTT.

This clone was observed a handful of times. This chain uses TRBV4-1 with TRBJ2-5, with D hard to call. Trimming removed 0 bases from V and 1 base from J, with 15 bases in between. Germline V lookup: CDR1 MGHRA, CDR2 YSYEKL. The CDR3 is 17 amino acids. The CDR3 region has the DNA TGCGCCAGCAGCCAAGATAGCCCGACGGCTATCCAAGAGACCCAGTACTTC. Translated: CASSQDSPTAIQETQYF.

The chain recombines TRBV7-3 with TRBJ1-4, with D perhaps matching TRBD1 (6 bases). This CDR3 comprises 16 residues. Trimming stripped 2 bases from V and 7 bases from J, with 17 bases between. CDR1 and CDR2 from the germline V gene are SGHTA and FQGTGA. The CDR3 DNA reads TGTGCCAGCAGCTTAGCCCCGTTGGGGGCGGGTGAAAAACTGTTTTTT. Translation: CASSLAPLGAGEKLFF.

This chain connects TRBV11-3 to TRBJ2-5; D is uncertain. V dropped 3 bases and J dropped 0 bases, with 5 bases sitting between them. Germline loops: CDR1 SGHNT, CDR2 YENEEA. The CDR3 contains 13 residues. Here the CDR3 reads CASSLGNQETQYF. Written as DNA, the CDR3 is TGTGCCAGCAGCTTGGGCAACCAAGAGACCCAGTACTTC.